This TCR beta chain was sequenced in a study of monozygotic twins with inflammatory bowel disease. Findings of the study overall: Versus healthy twins, IBD patients showed fewer clonotypes shared with others, especially with disease activity.

Germline-derived CDR1 and CDR2 are MNHEY and SVGEGT. The CDR3 has 16 amino acids. Isolation of total RNA was performed on whole blood, with no prior T cell sorting. TCRdb re-called the 5' RACE reads; every CDR3 protein appears as one record, without DNA. With over 200,000 distinct CDR3 sequences in the sample, the ten largest clones hold more than 7.5%. About this clonotype: What it recognizes is unknown.

This chain uses TRBV6-2 or TRBV6-3 with TRBJ2-7; the TRBD1 assignment by TCRdb is unverifiable without DNA. The sequence was collected from a human donor with ulcerative colitis or Crohn's disease, or a healthy co-twin of an affected twin (not recorded which). The material sequenced was blood. Here the CDR3 reads CASSTGWVSYGDEQYF.